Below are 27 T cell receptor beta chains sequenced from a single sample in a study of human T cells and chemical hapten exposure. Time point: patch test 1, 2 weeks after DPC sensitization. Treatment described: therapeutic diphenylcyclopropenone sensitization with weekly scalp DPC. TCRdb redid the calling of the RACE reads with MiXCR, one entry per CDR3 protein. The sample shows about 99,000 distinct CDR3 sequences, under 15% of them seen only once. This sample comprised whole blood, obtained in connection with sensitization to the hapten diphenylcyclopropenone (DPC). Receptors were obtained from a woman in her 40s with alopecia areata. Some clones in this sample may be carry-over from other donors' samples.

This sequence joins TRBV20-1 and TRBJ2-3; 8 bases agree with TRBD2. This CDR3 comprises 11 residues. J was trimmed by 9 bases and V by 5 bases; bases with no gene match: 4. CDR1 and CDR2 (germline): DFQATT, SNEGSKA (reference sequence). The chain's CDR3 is CSARGGKTQYF. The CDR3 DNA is TGCAGTGCTCGGGGGGGGAAGACGCAGTATTTT.

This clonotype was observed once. CDR3 sequence (DNA): TGTGCCAGCAGCCACGTTAGCGGGAGCTCCTACAATGAGCAGTTCTTC. Translated: CASSHVSGSSYNEQFF. The V gene is TRBV4-2, the J gene TRBJ2-1; 9 positions match TRBD2. There are 16 residues in the CDR3. V lost 3 bases to trimming and J lost 0 bases; unmatched junction nucleotides: 3. CDR1 and CDR2 from the germline V gene are LGHNA and YNFKEQ.

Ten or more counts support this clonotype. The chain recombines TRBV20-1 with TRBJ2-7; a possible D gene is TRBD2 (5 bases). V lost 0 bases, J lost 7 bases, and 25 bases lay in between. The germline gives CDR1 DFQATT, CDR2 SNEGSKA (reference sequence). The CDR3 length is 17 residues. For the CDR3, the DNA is TGCAGTGCTAGAGAGGGTGATAGTAGCGTGAGTTTCGAGGAGCAGTACTTC. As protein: CSAREGDSSVSFEEQYF.

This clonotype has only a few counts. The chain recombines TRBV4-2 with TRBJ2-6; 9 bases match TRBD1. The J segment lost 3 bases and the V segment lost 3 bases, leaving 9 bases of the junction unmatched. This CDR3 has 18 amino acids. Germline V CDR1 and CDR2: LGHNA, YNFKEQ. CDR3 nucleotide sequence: TGTGCCAGCAGCCACCAAACAGGGGGCGCAGGTGGGGCCAACGTCCTGACTTTC. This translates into CASSHQTGGAGGANVLTF.

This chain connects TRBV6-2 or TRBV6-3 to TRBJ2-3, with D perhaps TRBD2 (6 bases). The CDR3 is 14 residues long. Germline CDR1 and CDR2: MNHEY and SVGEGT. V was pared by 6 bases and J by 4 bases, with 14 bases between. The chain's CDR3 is CASSQERAADTQYF. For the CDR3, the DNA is TGTGCCAGCAGCCAGGAGCGGGCGGCAGATACGCAGTATTTT.

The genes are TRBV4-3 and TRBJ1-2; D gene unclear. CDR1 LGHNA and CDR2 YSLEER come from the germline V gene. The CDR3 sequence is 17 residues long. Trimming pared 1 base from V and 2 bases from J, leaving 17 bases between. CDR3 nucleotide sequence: TGCGCCAGCAGCCAAGGGCTACAACCCGCTGTAAACTATGGCTACACCTTC. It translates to CASSQGLQPAVNYGYTF.

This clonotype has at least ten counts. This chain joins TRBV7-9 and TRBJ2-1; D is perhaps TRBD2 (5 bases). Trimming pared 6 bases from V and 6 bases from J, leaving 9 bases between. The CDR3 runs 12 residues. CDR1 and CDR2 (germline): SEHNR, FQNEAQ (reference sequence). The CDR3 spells CASRSSPNEQFF. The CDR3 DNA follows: TGTGCCAGCAGGTCTAGCCCCAATGAGCAGTTCTTC. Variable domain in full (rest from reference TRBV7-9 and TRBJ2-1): DTGVSQNPRHKITKRGQNVTFRCDPISEHNRLYWYRQTLGQGPEFLTYFQNEAQLEKSRLLSDRFSAERPKGSFSTLEIQRTEQGDSAMYLCASRSSPNEQFFGPGTRLTVL.

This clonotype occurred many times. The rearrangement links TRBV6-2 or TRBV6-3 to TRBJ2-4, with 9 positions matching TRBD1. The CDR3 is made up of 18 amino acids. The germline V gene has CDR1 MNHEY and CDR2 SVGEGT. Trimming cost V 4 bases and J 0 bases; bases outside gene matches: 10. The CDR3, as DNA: TGTGCCAGCAGTTCGAGACTTGACAGGGGGAGAGCCAAAAACATTCAGTACTTC. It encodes CASSSRLDRGRAKNIQYF.

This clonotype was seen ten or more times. The CDR3 nucleotides are TGCAGCGTGGCCGGGACTAGCGGGAGGGGACCTCAAGAGACCCAGTACTTC. Translated, it gives CSVAGTSGRGPQETQYF. The chain links TRBV29-1 to TRBJ2-5; 16 bases map to TRBD2. The CDR3 has 17 residues. Germline V CDR1 and CDR2: SQVTM, ANQGSEA. J gave up 2 bases and V 6 bases, and 9 bases lay outside the gene matches.

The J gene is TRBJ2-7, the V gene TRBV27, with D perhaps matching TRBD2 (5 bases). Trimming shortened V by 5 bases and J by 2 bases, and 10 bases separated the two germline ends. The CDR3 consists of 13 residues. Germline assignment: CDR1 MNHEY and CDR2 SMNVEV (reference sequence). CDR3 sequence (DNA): TGTGCCAGCAGTGTCGGGATCGCCTACGAGCAGTACTTC. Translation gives CASSVGIAYEQYF.

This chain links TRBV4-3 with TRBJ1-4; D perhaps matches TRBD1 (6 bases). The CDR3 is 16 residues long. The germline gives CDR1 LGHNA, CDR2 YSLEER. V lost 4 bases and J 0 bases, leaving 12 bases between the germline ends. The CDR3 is CASSPGQSATNEKLFF. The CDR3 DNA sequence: TGCGCCAGCAGCCCCGGACAGAGTGCAACTAATGAAAAACTGTTTTTT.

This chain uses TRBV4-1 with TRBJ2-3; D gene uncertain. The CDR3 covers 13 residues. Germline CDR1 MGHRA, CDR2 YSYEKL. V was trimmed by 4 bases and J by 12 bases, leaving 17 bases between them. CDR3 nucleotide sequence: TGCGCCAGCAGCCCCCGGCCGGCTGACCTCCAGTATTTT. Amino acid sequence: CASSPRPADLQYF.

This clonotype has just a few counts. The CDR3 reads CASTIRLAGHNEQFF. The CDR3 DNA reads TGTGCCAGTACTATAAGACTAGCGGGGCACAATGAGCAGTTCTTC. V and J are TRBV6-2 or TRBV6-3 and TRBJ2-1; 11 positions agree with TRBD2. This CDR3 is 15 amino acids long. V shed 9 bases and J 5 bases; nucleotides not matched to a gene: 9. CDR1 and CDR2 from the germline V gene are MNHEY and SVGEGT.

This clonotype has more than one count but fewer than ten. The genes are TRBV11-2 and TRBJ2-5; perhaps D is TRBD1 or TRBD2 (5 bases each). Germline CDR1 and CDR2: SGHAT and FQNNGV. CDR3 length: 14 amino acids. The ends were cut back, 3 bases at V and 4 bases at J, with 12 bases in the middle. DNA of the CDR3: TGTGCCAGCAGCTTCGACGGGGCTGTAGAGACCCAGTACTTC. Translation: CASSFDGAVETQYF.

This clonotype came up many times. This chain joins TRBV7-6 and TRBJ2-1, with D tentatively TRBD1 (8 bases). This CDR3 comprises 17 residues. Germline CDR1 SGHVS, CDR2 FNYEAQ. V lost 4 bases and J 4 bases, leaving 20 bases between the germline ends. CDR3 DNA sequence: TGTGCCAGCAGCTCACCGCCCCAACAGGGGGGGTACAATGAGCAGTTCTTC. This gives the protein CASSSPPQQGGYNEQFF.

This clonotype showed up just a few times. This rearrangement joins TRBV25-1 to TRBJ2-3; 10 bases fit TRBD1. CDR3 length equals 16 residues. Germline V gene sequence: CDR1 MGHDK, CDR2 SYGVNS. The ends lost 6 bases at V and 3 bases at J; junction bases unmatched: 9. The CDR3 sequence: CASRPAPGQGTDTQYF. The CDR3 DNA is TGTGCCAGCAGGCCCGCTCCGGGACAGGGGACAGATACGCAGTATTTT.

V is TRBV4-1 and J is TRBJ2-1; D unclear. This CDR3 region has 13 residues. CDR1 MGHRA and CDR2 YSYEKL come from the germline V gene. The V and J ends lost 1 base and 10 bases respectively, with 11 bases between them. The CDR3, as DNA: TGCGCCAGCAGCCAAGTGACCCGGCCGGAGCAGTTCTTC. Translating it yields CASSQVTRPEQFF.

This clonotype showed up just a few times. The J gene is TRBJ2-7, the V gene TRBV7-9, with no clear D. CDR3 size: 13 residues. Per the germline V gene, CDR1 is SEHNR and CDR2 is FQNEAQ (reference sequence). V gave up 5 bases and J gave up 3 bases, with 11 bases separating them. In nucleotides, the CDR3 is TGTGCCAGCAGCCCGCCAAGCTACTACGAGCAGTACTTC. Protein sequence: CASSPPSYYEQYF.

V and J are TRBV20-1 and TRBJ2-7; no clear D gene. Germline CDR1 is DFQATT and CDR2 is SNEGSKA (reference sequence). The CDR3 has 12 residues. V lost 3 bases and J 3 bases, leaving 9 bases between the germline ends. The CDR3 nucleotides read TGCAGTGCTAGTAGGACGGGCTACGAGCAGTACTTC. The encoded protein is CSASRTGYEQYF.

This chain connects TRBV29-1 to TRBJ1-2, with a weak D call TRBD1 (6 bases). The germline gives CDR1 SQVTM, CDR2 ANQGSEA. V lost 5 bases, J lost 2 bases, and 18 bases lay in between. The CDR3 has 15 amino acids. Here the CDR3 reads CSVPARGGLNYGYTF. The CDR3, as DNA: TGCAGCGTTCCTGCCCGTGGGGGCTTAAACTATGGCTACACCTTC.

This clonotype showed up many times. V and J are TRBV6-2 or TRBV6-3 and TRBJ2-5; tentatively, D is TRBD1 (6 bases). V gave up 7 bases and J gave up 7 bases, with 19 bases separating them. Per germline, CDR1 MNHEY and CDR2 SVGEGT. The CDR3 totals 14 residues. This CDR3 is CASTRDMWYATQYF. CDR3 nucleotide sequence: TGTGCCAGCACCCGGGACATGTGGTATGCGACCCAGTACTTC.

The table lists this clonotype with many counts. CDR3 bases: TGCAGCGTCCCAAGTACGGTTGATACGCAGTATTTT. It encodes CSVPSTVDTQYF. The gene calls are TRBV29-1 and TRBJ2-3; D gene unclear. The CDR3 is made up of 12 amino acids. Trimming removed 6 bases from V and 6 bases from J, with 13 bases in between. The germline CDR1 and CDR2 sequences are SQVTM and ANQGSEA.

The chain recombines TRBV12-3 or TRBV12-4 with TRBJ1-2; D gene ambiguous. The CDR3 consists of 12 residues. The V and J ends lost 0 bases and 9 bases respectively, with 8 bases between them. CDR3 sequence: CASSLAEASYTF. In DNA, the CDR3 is TGTGCCAGCAGTTTAGCGGAAGCGAGCTACACCTTC.

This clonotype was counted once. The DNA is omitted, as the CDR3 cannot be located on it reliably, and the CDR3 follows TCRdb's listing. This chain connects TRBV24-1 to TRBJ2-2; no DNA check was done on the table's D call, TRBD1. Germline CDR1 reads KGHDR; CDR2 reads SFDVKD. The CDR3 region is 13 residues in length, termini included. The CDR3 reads CATSGASDGSCFF.

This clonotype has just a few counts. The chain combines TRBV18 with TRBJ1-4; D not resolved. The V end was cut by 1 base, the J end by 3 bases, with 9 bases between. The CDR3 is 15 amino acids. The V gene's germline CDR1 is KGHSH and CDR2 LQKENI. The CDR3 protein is CASSPRGGANEKLFF. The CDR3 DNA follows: TGTGCCAGCTCACCACGGGGTGGTGCTAATGAAAAACTGTTTTTT.

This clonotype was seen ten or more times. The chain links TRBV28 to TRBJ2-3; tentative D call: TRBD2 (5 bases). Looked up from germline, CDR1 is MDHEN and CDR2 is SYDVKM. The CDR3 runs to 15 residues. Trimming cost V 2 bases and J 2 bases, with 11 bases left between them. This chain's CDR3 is CASSLRSSYTDTQYF. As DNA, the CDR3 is TGTGCCAGCAGTTTACGCTCTAGCTACACAGATACGCAGTATTTT.

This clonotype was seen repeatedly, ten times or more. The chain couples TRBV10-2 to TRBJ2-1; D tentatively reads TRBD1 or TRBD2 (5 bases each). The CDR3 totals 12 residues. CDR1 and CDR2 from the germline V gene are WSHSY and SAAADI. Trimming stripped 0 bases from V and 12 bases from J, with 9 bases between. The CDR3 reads CASSESLGPQFF. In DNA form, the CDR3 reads TGCGCCAGCAGTGAGTCACTGGGACCGCAGTTCTTC.